Below are 3 T cell receptor beta chains sequenced from a single sample in a study of early T cells in non-severe SARS-CoV-2 infection. One entry per CDR3 protein results from TCRdb running MiXCR on the 5' RACE reads. Of roughly 77,000 distinct CDR3 sequences listed, roughly an eighth were seen once; the top ten hold 4.5%. Sequencing was carried out using whole blood. The receptors come from an adult who was a healthcare worker with PCR-confirmed SARS-CoV-2 infection or an uninfected control (not recorded which).

The V call is TRBV6-5, the J call TRBJ1-1; 8 bases align to TRBD1. The CDR3 has 14 amino acids. Germline lookup yields CDR1 MNHEY and CDR2 SVGAGI. With V trimmed by 6 bases and J by 4 bases, 7 bases remained unmatched. In nucleotides, the CDR3 is TGTGCCAGCAGCAGGACAGGGCGCGGCACTGAAGCTTTCTTT. It specifies CASSRTGRGTEAFF.

This clonotype was detected only a few times. The rearrangement joins TRBV5-1 to TRBJ2-2, with D possibly TRBD1 on 6 matching bases. Trimming shortened V by 7 bases and J by 1 base, and 11 bases separated the two germline ends. The germline CDR1 and CDR2 sequences are SGHRS and YFSETQ. This CDR3 contains 14 residues. The CDR3 sequence: CASGTRQNTGELFF. The CDR3 DNA sequence: TGCGCCAGCGGGACACGGCAGAACACCGGGGAGCTGTTTTTT.

This clonotype appeared many times. The chain uses TRBV7-8 and TRBJ2-5; 11 bases align to TRBD2. The junction had 8 bases not matched to a gene; V was cut back by 3 bases and J by 2 bases. Germline-derived CDR1 and CDR2 are SGHVS and FQNEAQ. This CDR3 is 17 amino acids long. The CDR3 DNA reads TGTGCCAGCAGCTTTACCCCGGGACTAGCGGTTCAAGAGACCCAGTACTTC. Amino acids: CASSFTPGLAVQETQYF.